One and the same sample provided the 7 T cell receptor beta chains below, sequenced in a study of T-cell memory formation after mild COVID-19. TCRdb reprocessed the 5' RACE reads via MiXCR and lists one record per CDR3 protein. The table has some 57,000 distinct CDR3 sequences, 12% seen once. The sample consisted of PBMCs or a T cell subset sorted from them (not recorded which). The receptors here all came from a man aged 18 to 35 who had mild COVID-19 (a few samples of this study predate the infection). Cell type and time point are not known.

The genes are TRBV9 and TRBJ1-1, with D perhaps matching TRBD1 (5 bases). CDR1 and CDR2 from the germline V gene are SGDLS and YYNGEE. This CDR3 comprises 16 residues. Deletions cut 0 bases from V and 1 base from J, with 13 bases between. CDR3 sequence: CASSVGGWTANTEAFF. DNA of the CDR3: TGTGCCAGCAGCGTAGGGGGGTGGACGGCGAACACTGAAGCTTTCTTT.

This clonotype came up many times. V and J are TRBV7-2 and TRBJ2-7; D is undetermined. Germline CDR1 reads SGHTA; CDR2 reads FQGNSA. The CDR3 consists of 12 residues. V was shortened by 4 bases and J by 5 bases, with 9 bases between the two germline ends. CDR3 loop: CASSSGFDEQYF. CDR3 DNA: TGTGCCAGCAGCTCCGGGTTTGACGAGCAGTACTTC.

V gene TRBV5-1 combines with J gene TRBJ2-7; D gene ambiguous. Germline V lookup: CDR1 SGHRS, CDR2 YFSETQ. V was pared by 1 base and J by 2 bases, with 10 bases between. This CDR3 comprises 14 residues. CDR3 amino acids: CASSLYRGAYEQYF. The DNA for the CDR3 is TGCGCCAGCAGCTTGTACAGAGGTGCCTACGAGCAGTACTTC.

This clonotype was seen more than once but under ten times. The chain uses TRBV5-4 and TRBJ2-2, with D unclear. Trimming cost V 6 bases and J 6 bases, with 12 bases left between them. The germline CDR1 and CDR2 sequences are SGHNT and YYREEE (reference sequence). The CDR3 covers 13 residues. CDR3 nucleotide sequence: TGTGCCAGCACCCCCCTACCCGCCGGGGAGCTGTTTTTT. Protein product: CASTPLPAGELFF.

The chain is built from TRBV9 and TRBJ1-6; TRBD1 agrees at 7 bases. The CDR3 length is 12 residues. J lost 9 bases, V lost 4 bases, and 1 base had no gene match. Germline CDR1 is SGDLS and CDR2 is YYNGEE. The CDR3 here is CASSPGGSPLHF. In nucleotides, the CDR3 is TGTGCCAGCAGCCCAGGGGGTTCACCCCTCCACTTT.

At least ten counts were recorded for this clonotype. The chain recombines TRBV7-2 with TRBJ2-7; 8 bases map to TRBD2. The CDR3 length is 14 residues. V trimming: 1 base; J trimming: 4 bases; junction bases outside the gene matches: 3. Germline V gives CDR1 SGHTA, CDR2 FQGNSA. The CDR3 nucleotides are TGTGCCAGCAGCTTAGGTAGCGGGGCGTACGAGCAGTACGTC. This sequence encodes CASSLGSGAYEQYV.

This rearrangement joins TRBV7-3 to TRBJ2-7; possible D gene TRBD2, 6 bases. Germline V gene sequence: CDR1 SGHTA, CDR2 FQGTGA. Trimming took off 1 base at V and 11 bases at J, with 15 bases between the two ends. The CDR3 length is 13 residues. CDR3 sequence (DNA): TGTGCCAGCAGCTTAAGCGGGACGGGTACTAAGTACGTC. It encodes CASSLSGTGTKYV.